The entry that follows covers one T cell receptor beta chain sequence. Its antigen is still unknown. The authors ran the assay at deep level. Generated by immunoSEQ multiplex PCR, the TCRdb table keeps only in-frame clones and is missing some. Here the sample spans about 2.4 million clones, 93% being singletons. V shed 2 bases, J shed 0 bases, and the junction held 2 bases outside the gene matches. The CDR3 is 18 residues long. In germline, CDR1 is MDHEN, CDR2 SYDVKM. This record comes from a study of shared clonotypes between healthy human individuals. Study-wide points: Only blood was sampled, and tissue TCR repertoires likely differ from blood ones.

The chain joins TRBV28 to TRBJ2-3, with 16 bases fitting TRBD2. The sequenced sample was naive CD4+ T cells from PBMCs. The subset: CD45RA+ positively selected. This sequence was found in a man aged 18 to 29 in good health. Some clones in this sample may be carry-over from other donors' samples. CDR3 DNA: TGTGCCAGCAGTTTAGGGACTAGCGGGAGGGCAAGCACAGATACGCAGTATTTT. The encoded protein is CASSLGTSGRASTDTQYF.